Described below is a single TCR beta chain sequence and its context. The antigen is unknown. The CDR3 has 17 residues. Germline values: CDR1 SGHAT, CDR2 FQNNGV. TCRdb re-called the 5' RACE reads and catalogs CDR3 proteins one per entry, DNA excluded. This listing includes approximately 120,000 distinct CDR3 sequences. These data originate in a study of monozygotic twins with inflammatory bowel disease. Study-wide findings and caveats: Part of the variability in patient repertoires may have come from differing immunosuppressive treatments.

The receptor was isolated from a human donor with ulcerative colitis or Crohn's disease, or a healthy co-twin of an affected twin (not recorded which). This chain joins TRBV11-2 and TRBJ2-1; TCRdb names TRBD2, which stays unverified in the absence of DNA. The source material was blood. CDR3 protein: CASSLDLISGRGGEQFF.